This passage covers 20 T cell receptor beta chains from one sample sequenced in a study of blood T cells in healthy people across ages. For the second PCR, which ran for 7 to 11 cycles, a sample-barcoded 5' primer and a J-beta primer mix were used. TCRdb fed the 5' RACE reads into MiXCR, producing one record per CDR3 protein. The table includes 750,000 to 850,000 distinct CDR3 sequences, approximately 25% detected once. The sample was also reused in another study, on T cells of mothers and their children.

Sequenced: blood. All receptors derive from a boy under 18 in good health.

This clonotype was seen more than once but under ten times. The V and J genes are TRBV7-8 and TRBJ1-1; D gene unclear. Germline V CDR1 and CDR2: SGHVS, FQNEAQ. Trimming pared 0 bases from V and 3 bases from J, leaving 14 bases between. The CDR3 loop spans 16 amino acids. CDR3 DNA sequence: TGTGCCAGCAGCTTAGCGTCCTGGGAGTCATACACTGAAGCTTTCTTT. Protein: CASSLASWESYTEAFF.

This chain joins TRBV28 and TRBJ2-1, with a tentative D call TRBD1 (6 bases). Germline V gives CDR1 MDHEN, CDR2 SYDVKM. Trimming removed 5 bases at V and 4 bases at J, with 15 bases between. The length of the CDR3 is 15 residues. CDR3 in amino acids: CASSRTGTIYNEQFF. The CDR3 nucleotides read TGTGCCAGCAGTCGTACAGGGACCATTTACAATGAGCAGTTCTTC.

The rearrangement joins TRBV5-1 to TRBJ2-7, with 10 positions matching TRBD2. The V gene's germline CDR1 is SGHRS and CDR2 YFSETQ. The CDR3 is made up of 14 amino acids. Trimming at V came to 4 bases and at J to 6 bases, leaving 7 bases not matched to a gene. The CDR3 loop is CASSISGGVFEQYF. CDR3 in DNA: TGCGCCAGCAGCATAAGCGGGGGGGTCTTCGAGCAGTACTTC.

V gene TRBV10-3 combines with J gene TRBJ2-1, with D possibly called TRBD1 or TRBD2 (5 bases each). The germline V gene encodes CDR1 ENHRY and CDR2 SYGVKD. This CDR3 spans 15 amino acids. The V gene lost 0 bases and the J gene lost 2 bases, with 8 bases spanning the gap. Here the CDR3 reads CAISESGTPYNEQFF. For the CDR3, the DNA is TGTGCCATCAGTGAGTCCGGGACGCCCTACAATGAGCAGTTCTTC.

This chain connects TRBV11-2 to TRBJ2-5; TRBD1 matches at 10 bases. The CDR3 runs 16 residues. V was clipped by 5 bases and J by 3 bases; unmatched bases: 9. The germline V gene has CDR1 SGHAT and CDR2 FQNNGV. CDR3 nucleotides: TGTGCCAGCAGCACTGGGCGGGGGACAGGGGAAGAGACCCAGTACTTC. Translated: CASSTGRGTGEETQYF.

The J gene is TRBJ2-3, the V gene TRBV20-1, with 7 bases identical to TRBD2. The ends lost 4 bases at V and 6 bases at J; junction bases unmatched: 4. The germline V gene has CDR1 DFQATT and CDR2 SNEGSKA (reference sequence). This CDR3 contains 12 residues. The CDR3 nucleotides read TGCAGTGCTACCAGCGGGAAGGATACGCAGTATTTT. This gives the protein CSATSGKDTQYF.

This rearrangement joins TRBV7-2 to TRBJ1-4; a possible D gene is TRBD1 (5 bases). The CDR3 runs 15 residues. The ends were cut back, 8 bases at V and 0 bases at J, with 13 bases in the middle. The germline V gene encodes CDR1 SGHTA and CDR2 FQGNSA. The CDR3 loop is CASGGAAATNEKLFF. The CDR3 DNA is TGTGCCAGCGGAGGGGCGGCCGCAACTAATGAAAAACTGTTTTTT.

The chain couples TRBV9 to TRBJ2-7, with a tentative D call TRBD2 (5 bases). Germline V gives CDR1 SGDLS, CDR2 YYNGEE. The CDR3 has 14 residues. Trimming shortened V by 3 bases and J by 0 bases, and 10 bases separated the two germline ends. The CDR3 sequence: CASSESSRSYEQYF. In nucleotides, the CDR3 is TGTGCCAGCAGCGAGTCTAGCCGCTCCTACGAGCAGTACTTC.

This clonotype was recorded a few times. The chain couples TRBV9 to TRBJ2-1, with TRBD2 matching 7 bases. The assigned J gene may be wrong: the sequence end matches TRBJ2-7 better. The CDR3 consists of 15 residues. From germline, CDR1 is SGDLS and CDR2 YYNGEE. As DNA, the CDR3 is TGTGCCAGCAGCGTATTAGCGGGTAGCTCCTACGAGCAGTACTTC. It yields the protein CASSVLAGSSYEQYF.

This chain links TRBV7-2 with TRBJ2-2; D unclear. Trimming took off 3 bases at V and 0 bases at J, with 8 bases between the two ends. Germline values: CDR1 SGHTA, CDR2 FQGNSA. This CDR3 region has 15 residues. In nucleotides, the CDR3 is TGTGCCAGCAGCTTCGAGCCGGCGAACACCGGGGAGCTGTTTTTT. Protein sequence: CASSFEPANTGELFF.

The chain carries TRBV12-5 and TRBJ2-2; D could derive from TRBD1 or TRBD2 (5 bases each). Between the trimmed V and J ends, which lost 1 base and 7 bases, there was a span of 16 bases. Germline CDR1 is LGHNT and CDR2 is FRNRAP. The CDR3 is made up of 16 amino acids. The CDR3 DNA sequence: TGTGCTAGTGGTTTGGGACTCGGGGCTGGCGGCGGGGAGCTGTTTTTT. Translation: CASGLGLGAGGGELFF. The full variable domain, its missing parts supplied by reference TRBV12-5 and TRBJ2-2, is DARVTQTPRHKVTEMGQEVTMRCQPILGHNTVFWYRQTMMQGLELLAYFRNRAPLDDSGMPKDRFSAEMPDATLATLKIQPSEPRDSAVYFCASGLGLGAGGGELFFGEGSRLTVL.

This clonotype turned up a few times. The V and J genes are TRBV9 and TRBJ2-5; tentative D call: TRBD2 (5 bases). The V end was cut by 3 bases, the J end by 5 bases, with 17 bases between. Germline CDR1 is SGDLS and CDR2 is YYNGEE. CDR3 size: 15 residues. CDR3 bases: TGTGCCAGCAGCGAGACACTAGATACGGTGGAGACCCAGTACTTC. Translation: CASSETLDTVETQYF.

A few counts support this clonotype. The chain combines TRBV6-2 or TRBV6-3 with TRBJ2-7; 13 bases agree with TRBD2. There are 16 residues in the CDR3. Germline V CDR1 and CDR2: MNHEY, SVGEGT. The ends lost 2 bases at V and 5 bases at J; junction bases unmatched: 6. In DNA, the CDR3 is TGTGCCAGCAGTTACCTACTAGCGGGAGGGCCGAACGAGCAGTACTTC. Translating it yields CASSYLLAGGPNEQYF.

The V gene is TRBV9, the J gene TRBJ2-5; no definite D call. The assigned J gene may be wrong: the sequence end matches TRBJ2-7 better. The CDR3 is made up of 15 amino acids. Germline V gives CDR1 SGDLS, CDR2 YYNGEE. The DNA of the CDR3 is TGTGCCAGCAGCGTAGATGGCGTGGGTCGCGACGAGCAGTACTTC. This encodes CASSVDGVGRDEQYF.

This chain uses TRBV18 with TRBJ1-6; D not resolved. Germline V lookup: CDR1 KGHSH, CDR2 LQKENI. The CDR3 is made up of 17 amino acids. V lost 1 base, J lost 0 bases, and 10 bases lay in between. The CDR3 bases are TGTGCCAGCTCACCACGATCCACGATCTCCTATAATTCACCCCTCCACTTT. Encoded protein: CASSPRSTISYNSPLHF.

This clonotype came up many times. The V call is TRBV7-8, the J call TRBJ2-7, with D hard to call. The CDR3 length is 16 residues. V was clipped by 1 base and J by 2 bases, with 15 bases between them. Looked up from germline, CDR1 is SGHVS and CDR2 is FQNEAQ. The CDR3: CASSLVLGSSTYEQYF. DNA for the CDR3: TGTGCCAGCAGCTTAGTGCTAGGCAGTAGTACCTACGAGCAGTACTTC.

The rearrangement joins TRBV20-1 to TRBJ1-5; D is unresolved. The germline V gene has CDR1 DFQATT and CDR2 SNEGSKA (reference sequence). V lost 1 base to trimming and J lost 3 bases, with 13 bases between them. CDR3 length: 15 residues. CDR3 sequence: CSARGGGKVNQPQHF. The CDR3 DNA follows: TGCAGTGCTAGAGGGGGAGGGAAGGTCAATCAGCCCCAGCATTTT.

This clonotype was picked up a small number of times. This rearrangement joins TRBV5-1 to TRBJ2-1; D may be TRBD1 (5 bases). The length of the CDR3 is 13 residues. The germline V and J ends were trimmed by 2 bases and 8 bases, with 11 bases remaining between them. CDR1 SGHRS and CDR2 YFSETQ come from the germline V gene. Here the CDR3 DNA reads TGCGCCAGCAGCTTCCATTGGGGCGATGAGCAGTTCTTC. Its protein is CASSFHWGDEQFF. The full variable domain, with the rest looked up from reference TRBV5-1 and TRBJ2-1, is KAGVTQTPRYLIKTRGQQVTLSCSPISGHRSVSWYQQTPGQGLQFLFEYFSETQRNKGNFPGRFSGRQFSNSRSEMNVSTLELGDSALYLCASSFHWGDEQFFGPGTRLTVL.

This clonotype was detected a few times. V gene TRBV7-6 combines with J gene TRBJ2-7, with 7 bases identical to TRBD1. The trim removed 5 bases at V and 2 bases at J, leaving 9 bases unmatched. CDR3 length equals 15 residues. Germline V gene data show CDR1 as SGHVS and CDR2 as FNYEAQ. This chain's CDR3 is CASSVEGGLTYEQYF. CDR3 DNA: TGTGCCAGCAGCGTCGAAGGGGGCCTGACCTACGAGCAGTACTTC.

This clonotype was counted between two and nine times. The CDR3 region has the DNA TGCAGTGCTAGAGACAGGGACTCGAACACTGAAGCTTTCTTT. Protein: CSARDRDSNTEAFF. V gene TRBV20-1 combines with J gene TRBJ1-1; maybe TRBD1 (5 bases). V was shortened by 0 bases and J by 1 base, with 9 bases between the two germline ends. CDR3 length equals 14 residues. Germline lookup yields CDR1 DFQATT and CDR2 SNEGSKA (reference sequence).